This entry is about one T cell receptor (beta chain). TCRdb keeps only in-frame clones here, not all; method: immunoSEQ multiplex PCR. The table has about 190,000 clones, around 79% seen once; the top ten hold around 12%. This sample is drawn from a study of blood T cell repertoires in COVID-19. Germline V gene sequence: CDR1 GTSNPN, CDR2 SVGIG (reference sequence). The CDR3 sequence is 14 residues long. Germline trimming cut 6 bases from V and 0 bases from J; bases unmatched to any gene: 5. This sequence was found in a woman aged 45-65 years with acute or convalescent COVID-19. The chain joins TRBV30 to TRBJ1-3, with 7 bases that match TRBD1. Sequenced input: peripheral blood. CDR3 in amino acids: CACPDRRSGNTIYF. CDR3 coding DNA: TGTGCCTGCCCGGACAGGCGCTCTGGAAACACCATATATTTT.